This T cell receptor (beta chain) was sequenced for a study of radiotherapy plus CTLA-4 blockade in lung cancer. Study as a whole: Objective responses were observed in approximately 17% of patients, and disease control was achieved by about 30%. Findings and limits, study-wide: Once radiotherapy plus ipilimumab had been given, TCR clones derived from tumor expanded in blood.

CDR1 and CDR2 from the germline V gene are LNHNV and YYDKDF (reference sequence). With V trimmed by 9 bases and J by 1 base, 6 bases remained unmatched. The CDR3 spans 14 residues. Treatment of patients with chemo-refractory metastatic non-small-cell lung cancer consisted of focal radiation plus CTLA-4 blockade with ipilimumab. With regard to this clone: Its antigen remains unknown.

Only in-frame clones appear in the TCRdb table, and some are missing; sequencing was by immunoSEQ multiplex PCR. This sample yields more than 75,000 clones, of which 80% to 85% are seen a single time; roughly 25% belongs to the top ten. This TCR derives from a human donor with non-small cell lung cancer that progressed on radiotherapy plus ipilimumab. This specimen was peripheral blood, taken from a patient treated with radiotherapy plus ipilimumab. The chain links TRBV15 to TRBJ2-1; 7 bases align to TRBD1. The CDR3 DNA follows: TGTGCCACTCGGGACAGCCGATCCTACAATGAGCAGTTCTTC. This codes for CATRDSRSYNEQFF.